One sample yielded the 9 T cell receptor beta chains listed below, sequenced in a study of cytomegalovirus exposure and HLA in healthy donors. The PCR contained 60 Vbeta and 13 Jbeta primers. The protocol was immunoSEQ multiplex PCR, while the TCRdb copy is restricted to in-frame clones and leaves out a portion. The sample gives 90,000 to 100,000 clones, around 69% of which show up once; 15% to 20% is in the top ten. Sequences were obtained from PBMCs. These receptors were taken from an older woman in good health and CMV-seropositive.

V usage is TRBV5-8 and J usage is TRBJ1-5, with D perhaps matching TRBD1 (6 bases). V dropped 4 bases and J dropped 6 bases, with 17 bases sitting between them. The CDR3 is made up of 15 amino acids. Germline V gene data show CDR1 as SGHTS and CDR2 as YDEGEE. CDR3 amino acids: CASSIGQPLIQPQHF. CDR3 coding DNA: TGTGCCAGCAGCATCGGACAGCCCCTGATTCAGCCCCAGCATTTT.

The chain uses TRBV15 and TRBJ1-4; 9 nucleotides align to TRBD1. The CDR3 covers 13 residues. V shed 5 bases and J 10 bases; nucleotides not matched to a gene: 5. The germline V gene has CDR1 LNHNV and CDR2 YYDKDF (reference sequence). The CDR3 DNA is TGTGCCACCAGCCGGGACAGGGCCGGAAAACTGTTTTTT. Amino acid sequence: CATSRDRAGKLFF.

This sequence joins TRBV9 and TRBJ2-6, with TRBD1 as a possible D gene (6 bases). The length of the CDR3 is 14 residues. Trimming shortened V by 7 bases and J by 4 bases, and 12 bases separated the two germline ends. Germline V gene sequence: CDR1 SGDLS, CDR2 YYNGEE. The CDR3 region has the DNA TGTGCCAGCCAGGGGATCTCAGGGGCCAACGTCCTGACTTTC. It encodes CASQGISGANVLTF.

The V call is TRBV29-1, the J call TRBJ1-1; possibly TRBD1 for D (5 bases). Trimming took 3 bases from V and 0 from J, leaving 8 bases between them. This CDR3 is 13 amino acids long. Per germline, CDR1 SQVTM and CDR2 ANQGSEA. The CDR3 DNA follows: TGCAGCGTTGAGTGGGGCATGAACACTGAAGCTTTCTTT. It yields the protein CSVEWGMNTEAFF.

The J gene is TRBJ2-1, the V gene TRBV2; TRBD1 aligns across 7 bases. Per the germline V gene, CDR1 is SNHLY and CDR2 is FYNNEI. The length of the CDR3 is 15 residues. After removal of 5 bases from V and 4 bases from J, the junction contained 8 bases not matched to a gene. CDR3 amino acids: CASSYRDSVYNEQFF. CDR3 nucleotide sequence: TGTGCCAGCAGTTACCGGGACAGCGTATACAATGAGCAGTTCTTC.

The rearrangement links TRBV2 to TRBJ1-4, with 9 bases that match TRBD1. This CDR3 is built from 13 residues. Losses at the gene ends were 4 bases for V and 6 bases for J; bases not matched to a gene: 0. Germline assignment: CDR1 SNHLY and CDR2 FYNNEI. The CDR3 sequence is CASSGQGDEKLFF. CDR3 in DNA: TGTGCCAGCAGTGGACAGGGGGATGAAAAACTGTTTTTT.

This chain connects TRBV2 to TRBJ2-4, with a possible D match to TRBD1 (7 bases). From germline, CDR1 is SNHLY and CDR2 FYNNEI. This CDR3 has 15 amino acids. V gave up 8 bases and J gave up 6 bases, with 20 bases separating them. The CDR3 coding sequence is TGTGCCAGCTCCCCAGGGACAGTGGGGGGAAACATTCAGTACTTC. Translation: CASSPGTVGGNIQYF.

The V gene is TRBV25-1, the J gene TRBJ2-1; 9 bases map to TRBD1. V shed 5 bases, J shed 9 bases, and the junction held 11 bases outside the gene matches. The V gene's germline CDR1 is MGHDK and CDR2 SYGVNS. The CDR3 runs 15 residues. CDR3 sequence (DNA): TGTGCCAGCAGTCTAGGAGGGGGACAGGGCCGTGAGCAGTTCTTC. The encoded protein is CASSLGGGQGREQFF.

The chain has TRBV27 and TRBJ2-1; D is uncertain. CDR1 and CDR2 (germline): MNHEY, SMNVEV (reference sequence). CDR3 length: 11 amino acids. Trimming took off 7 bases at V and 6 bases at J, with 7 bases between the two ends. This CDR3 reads CASIRFNEQFF. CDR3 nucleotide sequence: TGTGCCAGCATCAGATTCAATGAGCAGTTCTTC.